The clone carrying this T cell receptor (beta chain) has ten or more counts. This specimen comes from a study of T-cell reconstitution after alpha-beta-depleted transplantation in children. Construction of the TCRbeta library involved unique molecular identifiers. In TCRdb, the PCR reads were re-called with MiXCR into one record per CDR3 protein. The data show roughly 90,000 distinct CDR3 sequences, with 10% to 15% seen just once and around 13% held by the top ten. Trimming at V came to 4 bases and at J to 4 bases, leaving 9 bases not matched to a gene. The germline gives CDR1 MDHEN, CDR2 SYDVKM. CDR3 length equals 16 residues.

This chain connects TRBV28 to TRBJ2-7; TRBD1 agrees at 11 bases. This clonotype was obtained from a human donor who donated a stem cell graft to a child with inherited bone marrow failure. Sequences were derived from PBMCs from the stem cell graft donor, sampled from the stem cell graft. CDR3 region: CASSYRTGGRIYEQYF. The CDR3 region has the DNA TGTGCCAGCAGTTACCGGACAGGGGGCAGGATTTACGAGCAGTACTTC.